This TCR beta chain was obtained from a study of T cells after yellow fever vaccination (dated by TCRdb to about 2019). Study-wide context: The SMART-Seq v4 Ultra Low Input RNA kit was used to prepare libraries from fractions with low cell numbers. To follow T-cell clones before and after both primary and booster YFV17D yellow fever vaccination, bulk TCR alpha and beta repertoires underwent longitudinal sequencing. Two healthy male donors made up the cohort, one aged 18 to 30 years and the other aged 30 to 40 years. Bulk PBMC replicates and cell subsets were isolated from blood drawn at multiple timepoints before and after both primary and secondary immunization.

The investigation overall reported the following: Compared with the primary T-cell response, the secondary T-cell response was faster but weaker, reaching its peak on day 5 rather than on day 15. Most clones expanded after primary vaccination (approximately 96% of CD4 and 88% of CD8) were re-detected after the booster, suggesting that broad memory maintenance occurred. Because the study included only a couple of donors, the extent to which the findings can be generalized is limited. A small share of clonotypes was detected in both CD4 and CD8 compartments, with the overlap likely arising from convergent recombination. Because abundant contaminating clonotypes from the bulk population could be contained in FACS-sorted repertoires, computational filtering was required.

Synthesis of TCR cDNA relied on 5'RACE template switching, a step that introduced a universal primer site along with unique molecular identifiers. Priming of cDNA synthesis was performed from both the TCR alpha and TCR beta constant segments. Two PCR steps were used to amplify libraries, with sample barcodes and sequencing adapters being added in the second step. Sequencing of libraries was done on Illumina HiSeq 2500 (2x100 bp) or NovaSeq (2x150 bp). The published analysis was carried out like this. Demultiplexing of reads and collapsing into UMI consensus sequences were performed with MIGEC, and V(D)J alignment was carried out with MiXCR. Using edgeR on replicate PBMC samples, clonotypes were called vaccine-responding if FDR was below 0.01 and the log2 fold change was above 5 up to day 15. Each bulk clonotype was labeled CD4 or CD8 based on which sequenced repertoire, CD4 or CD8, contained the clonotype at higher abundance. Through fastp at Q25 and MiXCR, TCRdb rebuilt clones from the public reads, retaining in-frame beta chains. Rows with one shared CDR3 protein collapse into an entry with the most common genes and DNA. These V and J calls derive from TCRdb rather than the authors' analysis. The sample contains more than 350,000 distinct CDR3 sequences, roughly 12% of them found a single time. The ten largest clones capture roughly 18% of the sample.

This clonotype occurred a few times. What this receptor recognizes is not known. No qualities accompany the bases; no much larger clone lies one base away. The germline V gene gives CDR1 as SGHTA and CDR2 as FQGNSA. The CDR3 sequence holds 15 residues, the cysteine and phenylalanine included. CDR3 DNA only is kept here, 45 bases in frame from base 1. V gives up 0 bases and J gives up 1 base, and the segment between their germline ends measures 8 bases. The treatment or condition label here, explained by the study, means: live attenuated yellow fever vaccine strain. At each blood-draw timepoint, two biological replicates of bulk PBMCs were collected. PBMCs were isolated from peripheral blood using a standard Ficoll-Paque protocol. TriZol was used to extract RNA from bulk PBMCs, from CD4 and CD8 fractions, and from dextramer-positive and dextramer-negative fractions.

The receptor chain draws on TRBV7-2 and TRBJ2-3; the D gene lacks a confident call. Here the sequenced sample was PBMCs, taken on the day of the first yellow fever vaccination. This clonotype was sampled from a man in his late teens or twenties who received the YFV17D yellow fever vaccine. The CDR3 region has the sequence CASSLATWGTDTQYF. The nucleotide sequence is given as TGTGCCAGCAGCTTAGCGACGTGGGGCACAGATACGCAGTATTTT.